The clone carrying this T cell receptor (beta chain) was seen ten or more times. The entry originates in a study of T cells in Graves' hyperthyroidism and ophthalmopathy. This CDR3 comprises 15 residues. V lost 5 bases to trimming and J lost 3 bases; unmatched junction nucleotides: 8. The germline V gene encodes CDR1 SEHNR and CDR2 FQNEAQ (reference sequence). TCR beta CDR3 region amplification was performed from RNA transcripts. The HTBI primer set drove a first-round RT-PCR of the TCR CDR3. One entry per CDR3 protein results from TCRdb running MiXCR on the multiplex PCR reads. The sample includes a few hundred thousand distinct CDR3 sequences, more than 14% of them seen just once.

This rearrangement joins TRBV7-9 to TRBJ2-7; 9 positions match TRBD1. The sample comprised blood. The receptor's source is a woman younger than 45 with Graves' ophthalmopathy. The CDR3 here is CASSGQGRLSYEQYF. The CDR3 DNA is TGTGCCAGCAGCGGACAGGGGCGCCTTAGCTACGAGCAGTACTTC.